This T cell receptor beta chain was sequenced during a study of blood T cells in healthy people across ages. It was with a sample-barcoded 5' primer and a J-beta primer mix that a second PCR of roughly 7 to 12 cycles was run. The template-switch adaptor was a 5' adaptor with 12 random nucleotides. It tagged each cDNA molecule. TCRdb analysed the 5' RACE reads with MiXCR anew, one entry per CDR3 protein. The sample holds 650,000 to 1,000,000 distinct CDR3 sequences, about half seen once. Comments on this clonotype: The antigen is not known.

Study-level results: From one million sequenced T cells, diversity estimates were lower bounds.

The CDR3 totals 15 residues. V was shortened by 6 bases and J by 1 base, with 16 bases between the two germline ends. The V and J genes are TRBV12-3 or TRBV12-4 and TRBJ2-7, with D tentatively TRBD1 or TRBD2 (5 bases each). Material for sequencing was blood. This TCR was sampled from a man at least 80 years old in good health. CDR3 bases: TGTGCCAGCAGACCCGGGACCAGCGCATCCTACGAGCAGTACTTC. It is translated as CASRPGTSASYEQYF.